These 14 T cell receptor beta chains were sequenced from one sample in a study of T cells in lung cancer brain metastases. This table comes from immunoSEQ multiplex PCR, and its TCRdb copy is limited to in-frame clones, with some not included. This table holds several thousand clones, 85% to 90% found once. Sequenced sample: tumor tissue from a brain metastasis. These receptors were taken from a woman aged 45-59 years with non-small cell lung cancer that had spread to the brain.

This chain connects TRBV28 to TRBJ1-2; D is uncertain. V was cut by 4 bases and J by 6 bases, with 12 bases left in between. Per germline, CDR1 MDHEN and CDR2 SYDVKM. This CDR3 is 13 amino acids long. The CDR3: CASSSRSINGYTF. The CDR3 nucleotides read TGTGCCAGCAGTTCACGGTCCATAAATGGCTACACCTTC.

This clone was counted a single time. The J gene is TRBJ1-1, the V gene TRBV7-8; D is ambiguous. Deletions cut 0 bases from V and 2 bases from J, with 7 bases between. The CDR3 spans 14 residues. The germline V gene encodes CDR1 SGHVS and CDR2 FQNEAQ. This CDR3 reads CASSLAYSNTEAFF. The CDR3, as DNA: TGTGCCAGCAGCTTAGCGTATAGTAACACTGAAGCTTTCTTT.

The table lists this clone with a count of one. A read error may account for a junction end that differs from germline. This specimen includes other DNA sequences encoding the same CDR3. The chain uses TRBV15 and TRBJ1-4; D ambiguous. The germline gives CDR1 LNHNV, CDR2 YYDKDF (reference sequence). This CDR3 is 9 amino acids long. The CDR3 bases are TGTGCCACCGCCGAAAAATTGTTTTTT. Protein: CATAEKLFF.

V gene TRBV7-2 combines with J gene TRBJ2-7; D not resolved. This CDR3 is built from 14 residues. Germline V lookup: CDR1 SGHTA, CDR2 FQGNSA. Deletions cut 2 bases from V and 3 bases from J, with 11 bases between. For the CDR3, the DNA is TGTGCCAGCAGCTTACGACGGTGGGACTACGAGCAGTACTTC. Its protein is CASSLRRWDYEQYF.

About this clone itself: At one end the junction does not follow the germline gene, possibly because of a read error. The rearrangement joins TRBV7-7 to TRBJ2-3, with 11 nucleotides matching TRBD2. Per germline, CDR1 SSHAT and CDR2 FNYEAQ (reference sequence). There are 16 residues in the CDR3. CDR3 loop: CASSLGTSGGTDTQYF. The CDR3, as DNA: TGTGCTAGCAGCCTGGGGACTAGCGGTGGTACAGATACGCAGTATTTT. The variable domain in full, with the rest retrieved from reference TRBV7-7 and TRBJ2-3, is GAGVSQSPRYKVTKRGQDVTLRCDPISSHATLYWYQQALGQGPEFLTYFNYEAQPDKSGLPSDRFSAERPEGSISTLTIQRTEQRDSAMYRCASSLGTSGGTDTQYFGPGTRLTVL.

This clone has more than one count but fewer than ten. The chain employs TRBV6-6 and TRBJ1-2; 8 nucleotides align to TRBD1. The J segment lost 4 bases and the V segment lost 6 bases, leaving 7 bases of the junction unmatched. Looked up from germline, CDR1 is MNHNY and CDR2 is SVGAGI (reference sequence). The CDR3 consists of 14 residues. CDR3: CASRPGGAGYGYTF. The CDR3 DNA sequence: TGTGCCAGCAGACCAGGGGGCGCAGGCTATGGCTACACCTTC.

The chain links TRBV5-4 to TRBJ2-7; 14 bases are a match to TRBD2. Trimming removed 8 bases from V and 4 bases from J; junction bases left unmatched: 11. The CDR3 runs 16 residues. The V gene's germline CDR1 is SGHNT and CDR2 YYREEE (reference sequence). In nucleotides, the CDR3 is TGTGCCAGTAGAAATGGACTAGCGGGAGGTTCGTACGAGCAGTACTTC. Translated: CASRNGLAGGSYEQYF.

The chain uses TRBV28 and TRBJ2-1; maybe TRBD2 (6 bases). Germline lookup yields CDR1 MDHEN and CDR2 SYDVKM. The CDR3 is 15 residues long. Trimming shortened V by 7 bases and J by 0 bases, and 13 bases separated the two germline ends. In DNA, the CDR3 is TGTGCCAGCATCGGCGGGGTCAGCTCCTACAATGAGCAGTTCTTC. Translation: CASIGGVSSYNEQFF.

The CDR3 coding sequence is TGTGCCAGTAGTATGGGGGTCGGAGAGACCCAGTACTTC. This encodes CASSMGVGETQYF. The rearrangement uses TRBV19 and TRBJ2-5; the D gene could be TRBD1 or TRBD2 (5 bases each). Per the germline V gene, CDR1 is LNHDA and CDR2 is SQIVND (reference sequence). The CDR3 has 13 amino acids. Trimming cost V 3 bases and J 4 bases, with 9 bases left between them.

V gene TRBV28 combines with J gene TRBJ2-7, with 10 bases lining up with TRBD2. From germline, CDR1 is MDHEN and CDR2 SYDVKM. Unmatched junction bases numbered 3, after V lost 5 bases and J lost 2 bases. This CDR3 comprises 14 residues. CDR3 DNA sequence: TGTGCCAGCAGTGATGGACTAGCGGCCTACGAGCAGTACTTC. This sequence encodes CASSDGLAAYEQYF. Full variable domain (rest looked up from reference TRBV28 and TRBJ2-7): DVKVTQSSRYLVKRTGEKVFLECVQDMDHENMFWYRQDPGLGLRLIYFSYDVKMKEKGDIPEGYSVSREKKERFSLILESASTNQTSMYLCASSDGLAAYEQYFGPGTRLTVT.

A few counts support this clone. The V call is TRBV7-9, the J call TRBJ2-5; D unclear. The CDR3 length is 16 residues. CDR1 SEHNR and CDR2 FQNEAQ come from the germline V gene (reference sequence). V was shortened by 3 bases and J by 5 bases, with 19 bases between the two germline ends. CDR3 nucleotides: TGTGCCAGCAGCTTTCAATTAGAACTCCACGGGGAGACCCAGTACTTC. Its translation: CASSFQLELHGETQYF.

This sequence joins TRBV15 and TRBJ1-4; D gene unclear. In germline, CDR1 is LNHNV, CDR2 YYDKDF (reference sequence). The CDR3 loop spans 15 amino acids. Trimming stripped 5 bases from V and 4 bases from J, with 14 bases between. CDR3 amino acids: CATSGFDTLNEKLFF. The CDR3 nucleotides read TGTGCCACCAGCGGGTTCGACACGCTTAATGAAAAACTGTTTTTT.

This rearrangement joins TRBV7-2 to TRBJ1-1; no definite D call. Trimming stripped 3 bases from V and 5 bases from J, with 7 bases between. The germline V gene encodes CDR1 SGHTA and CDR2 FQGNSA. The CDR3 covers 12 residues. CDR3 sequence reads: CASSFTGTEAFF. The DNA of the CDR3 is TGTGCCAGCAGCTTTACCGGGACTGAAGCTTTCTTT.

The chain employs TRBV7-2 and TRBJ2-7; D gene uncertain. Trimming removed 1 base at V and 4 bases at J, with 8 bases between. The CDR3 runs 13 residues. Per the germline V gene, CDR1 is SGHTA and CDR2 is FQGNSA. CDR3 bases: TGTGCCAGCAGCTTAGGGGCGACATACGAGCAGTACTTC. Amino acid sequence: CASSLGATYEQYF.